The rows below give T cell receptor beta chains drawn from one sample of a study of CD8+ T cells in alopecia areata. Measured with immunoSEQ multiplex PCR; TCRdb has only the in-frame clones, and not every one. The sample shows some 150,000 clones, under 60% of them seen only once. The starting material was CD8+ T cells sorted from blood, obtained at week 0. These TCRs come from a human donor with alopecia areata. Both conserved end residues are trimmed from each CDR3.

V	J	CDR3
TRBV29-1	TRBJ2-3	SVPGEGTDTQY
TRBV5-6	TRBJ2-5	ASSLGGNQETQY
TRBV7-6	TRBJ1-5	ASSLGGGQPQH
TRBV21-1	TRBJ2-5	ASSKGADNQETQY
TRBV30	TRBJ2-2	AWSATGELF
TRBV6-5	TRBJ1-1	ASSPVGPEAF
TRBV5-1	TRBJ2-3	ASSLLRTDTQY
TRBV29-1	TRBJ1-2	SVGGGYT
TRBV7-9	TRBJ2-7	ASSFMGPLSAGSYEQY
TRBV4-3	TRBJ2-7	ASSQGQAVSYEQY
TRBV5-1	TRBJ1-5	ASSWTGFGQPQH
TRBV7-6	TRBJ2-5	ATERTSGETQY
TRBV13	TRBJ2-1	ASSLGTQKQF
TRBV5-4	TRBJ1-2	ASSLYAGFENGYT
TRBV5-6	TRBJ2-1	ASSLITSGGLDNEQF
TRBV7-2	TRBJ2-2	ASSLVGLGGELF
TRBV4-3	TRBJ1-6	ASSQGTSRTGEDSPLH